This TCR beta chain came from a study of cytomegalovirus exposure and HLA in healthy donors. 13 Jbeta primers and 60 Vbeta primers were used for the PCR. Data came from immunoSEQ multiplex PCR; TCRdb stores just in-frame clones and leaves some out. The sample records fewer than 250,000 clones, approximately 78% being singletons. This CDR3 has 17 residues. Trimming cost V 5 bases and J 0 bases, with 16 bases left between them. Germline V gene lookup returns CDR1 SGHTA and CDR2 FQGNSA. The gene calls are TRBV7-2 and TRBJ1-4; D is unresolved. The sample was PBMCs. This TCR was recovered from a young man in good health and CMV-seronegative. As DNA, the CDR3 is TGTGCCAGCAGCCCGCCCGGGGTGCTAACAACTAATGAAAAACTGTTTTTT. Its translation: CASSPPGVLTTNEKLFF.